This is a list of T cell receptor beta chains from one sample in a study of cytomegalovirus exposure and HLA in healthy donors. This table comes from immunoSEQ multiplex PCR, and its TCRdb copy is limited to in-frame clones, with some not included. The data hold approximately 120,000 clones, with 89% observed a single time. Sequences were obtained from PBMCs. The origin of the receptors is a woman aged 18-29 years in good health and CMV-seronegative. Both conserved end residues are part of each CDR3. A D gene is named only where the DNA matches it firmly. The size of a clone is reported for some rows only, either as once, few or many, or as a class for expanded clones.

clone_size	d_call	v_call	j_call	cdr3_aa	cdr3_nt
.	.	TRBV25-1	TRBJ2-7	CASSEQYSYEQYF	TGTGCCAGCAGTGAACAGTATTCCTACGAGCAGTACTTC
few	.	TRBV28	TRBJ2-7	CASSLGTTHEQYF	TGTGCCAGCAGTTTGGGGACAACTCACGAGCAGTACTTC
once	TRBD1	TRBV27	TRBJ2-7	CASSFLGQGLHEQYF	TGTGCCAGCAGTTTTCTGGGACAGGGACTTCACGAGCAGTACTTC
.	.	TRBV5-1	TRBJ2-1	CASSPTRVGDEQFF	TGCGCCAGCAGCCCAACTAGGGTGGGCGATGAGCAGTTCTTC
.	.	TRBV2	TRBJ2-5	CASRRAGYQETQYF	TGTGCCAGCCGGCGAGCGGGTTACCAAGAGACCCAGTACTTC
.	TRBD1	TRBV6-1	TRBJ2-7	CASSARTGVSYEQYF	TGTGCCAGCAGTGCCCGCACAGGGGTTTCCTACGAGCAGTACTTC
.	TRBD1	TRBV27	TRBJ2-3	CASSSPDRGHDTQYF	TGTGCCAGCAGTTCTCCCGACAGGGGGCACGATACGCAGTATTTT
once	.	TRBV4-1	TRBJ2-7	CASSQGGNYEQYF	TGCGCCAGCAGCCAAGGAGGTAACTACGAGCAGTACTTC
.	.	TRBV7-9	TRBJ1-1	CASSSVLGANTEAFF	TGTGCCAGCAGCTCTGTTTTGGGGGCGAACACTGAAGCTTTCTTT
.	TRBD1	TRBV29-1	TRBJ1-4	CSVEGRGDRGQEKLFF	TGCAGCGTTGAAGGGAGAGGAGACAGGGGGCAGGAAAAACTGTTTTTT
.	.	TRBV4-1	TRBJ2-7	CASSQDGAASSYEQYF	TGCGCCAGCAGCCAAGATGGGGCAGCCAGCTCCTACGAGCAGTACTTC
.	.	TRBV11-2	TRBJ2-3	CASSLGGDDFRATDTQYF	TGTGCCAGCAGCTTAGGGGGGGATGACTTTCGAGCCACAGATACGCAGTATTTT
.	TRBD2	TRBV18	TRBJ2-1	CASSGLLAGVYNEQFF	TGTGCCAGCTCAGGGCTTCTAGCGGGAGTCTACAATGAGCAGTTCTTC
.	TRBD2	TRBV4-2	TRBJ2-2	CASSPGLASNTGELFF	TGTGCCAGCAGCCCGGGACTAGCGTCGAACACCGGGGAGCTGTTTTTT
.	.	TRBV2	TRBJ1-1	CASRPYLNTEAFF	TGTGCCAGCAGGCCCTATCTGAACACTGAAGCTTTCTTT
few	.	TRBV2	TRBJ1-4	CAGRIQGGEKLFF	TGTGCCGGCAGGATCCAAGGGGGAGAAAAACTGTTTTTT
.	TRBD1	TRBV27	TRBJ1-2	CASSSRTGYGYTF	TGTGCCAGCAGTTCCCGGACAGGGTATGGCTACACCTTC
.	.	TRBV7-9	TRBJ2-5	CASSPRTAFVETQYF	TGTGCCAGCAGCCCCCGGACAGCGTTTGTAGAGACCCAGTACTTC
.	.	TRBV7-8	TRBJ1-1	CASSLVGRPGSYEAFF	TGTGCCAGCAGCTTAGTTGGTCGGCCCGGGTCTTATGAAGCTTTCTTT
.	TRBD1	TRBV7-9	TRBJ1-2	CASSSQDTGDGYTF	TGTGCCAGCAGCTCCCAGGACACAGGGGATGGCTACACCTTC
.	TRBD2	TRBV27	TRBJ2-1	CASRLAGGGYNEQFF	TGTGCCAGCCGACTAGCGGGAGGGGGATACAATGAGCAGTTCTTC
.	TRBD2	TRBV28	TRBJ2-5	CASRKLAGVIQETQYF	TGTGCCAGCAGAAAACTAGCGGGAGTCATCCAAGAGACCCAGTACTTC
.	TRBD1	TRBV4-1	TRBJ2-7	CASSRQTGSIYEQYF	TGCGCCAGCAGCCGACAGACAGGGAGTATATACGAGCAGTACTTC
.	TRBD2	TRBV11-1	TRBJ2-1	CASSGRARNEQFF	TGTGCCAGCAGCGGGAGGGCCAGGAATGAGCAGTTCTTC
.	TRBD2	TRBV28	TRBJ2-7	CASSPQAGGPYEQYF	TGTGCCAGCAGTCCCCAAGCGGGAGGGCCTTACGAGCAGTACTTC
.	TRBD1	TRBV5-4	TRBJ1-2	CASSAYRGRIYGYTF	TGTGCCAGCAGCGCCTACAGGGGGCGGATCTATGGCTACACCTTC
once	.	TRBV7-9	TRBJ1-4	CASIQSWGGNNEKLFF	TGTGCCAGCATACAAAGCTGGGGGGGGAATAATGAAAAACTGTTTTTT
few	TRBD2	TRBV27	TRBJ2-1	CASSSGTSGYNEQFF	TGTGCCAGCAGTAGCGGGACTAGCGGATACAATGAGCAGTTCTTC